The source of this T cell receptor (beta chain) is a study of T-cell reconstitution after alpha-beta-depleted transplantation in children. Preparing the TCRbeta library involved the use of unique molecular identifiers. Via MiXCR, TCRdb re-called the PCR reads, giving one row per CDR3 protein. The table includes about 340,000 distinct CDR3 sequences, about an eighth detected once. The germline gives CDR1 PRHDT, CDR2 FYEKMQ (reference sequence). The CDR3 has 16 amino acids. V was pared by 0 bases and J by 5 bases, with 16 bases between. There are a few counts of this clonotype. This clonotype was obtained from a human donor who donated a stem cell graft to a child with Fanconi anemia. The V gene is TRBV13, the J gene TRBJ1-2; D unresolved. The sequencing used PBMCs, collected from the stem cell graft. CDR3 sequence (DNA): TGTGCCAGCAGCTTAGGCCTAATAGGGAATCGGTATGGCTACACCTTC. This translates into CASSLGLIGNRYGYTF.